The 6 T cell receptor beta chains given below trace back to one sample, sequenced in a study of T cells after posttransplantation cyclophosphamide. Assay: immunoSEQ multiplex PCR; the TCRdb copy retains only in-frame clones and omits some. This sample shows under 45,000 clones and no singletons; approximately 4.9% rests with the ten largest. Sequences were obtained from PBMCs. The origin of the receptors is a woman between 45 and 65 years old in good health and a related stem cell transplant donor.

The sample holds many counts of this clone. The chain recombines TRBV4-1 with TRBJ2-3, with TRBD2 as a possible D gene (6 bases). The CDR3 spans 15 residues. The germline V gene has CDR1 MGHRA and CDR2 YSYEKL. Trimming shortened V by 1 base and J by 5 bases, and 13 bases separated the two germline ends. The CDR3 spells CASSQGLATGDTQYF. In DNA, the CDR3 is TGCGCCAGCAGCCAAGGGCTAGCGACGGGAGATACGCAGTATTTT.

This clone has ten or more counts. The chain recombines TRBV5-1 with TRBJ2-1; the D gene is possibly TRBD2 (6 bases). The germline V and J ends were trimmed by 3 bases and 8 bases, with 15 bases remaining between them. Germline-derived CDR1 and CDR2 are SGHRS and YFSETQ. The CDR3 is 14 amino acids. The CDR3 sequence is CASSSAYSGHEQFF. The CDR3 nucleotides are TGCGCCAGCAGCTCGGCATATAGCGGTCATGAGCAGTTCTTC.

This clone was detected ten times or more. The genes are TRBV6-5 and TRBJ2-1; 7 bases are a match to TRBD1. With V trimmed by 10 bases and J by 12 bases, 9 bases remained unmatched. CDR3 length equals 11 residues. Germline V lookup: CDR1 MNHEY, CDR2 SVGAGI. CDR3 sequence reads: CATSRQGAQFF. The CDR3 DNA sequence: TGTGCCACCTCGAGACAGGGAGCGCAGTTCTTC.

This clone was observed at least ten times. This sequence joins TRBV28 and TRBJ2-7; TRBD1 matches at 8 bases. This CDR3 is built from 17 residues. J gave up 3 bases and V 4 bases, and 14 bases lay outside the gene matches. Germline CDR1 is MDHEN and CDR2 is SYDVKM. CDR3 coding DNA: TGTGCCAGCAGTTCCTCCCTCCAGGGGGCCCCCTACTACGAGCAGTACTTC. Protein sequence: CASSSSLQGAPYYEQYF.

The CDR3 region has the DNA TGTGCCAGCAGCTCTCGGACTAGCGGGGATACAACCTACGAGCAGTACTTC. Its protein is CASSSRTSGDTTYEQYF. This sequence joins TRBV7-9 and TRBJ2-7; TRBD2 matches 12 bases. CDR1 SEHNR and CDR2 FQNEAQ come from the germline V gene (reference sequence). V dropped 4 bases and J dropped 2; count of bases not matched to a gene: 9. The CDR3 runs 17 residues. Variable domain in full (rest from reference TRBV7-9 and TRBJ2-7): DTGVSQNPRHKITKRGQNVTFRCDPISEHNRLYWYRQTLGQGPEFLTYFQNEAQLEKSRLLSDRFSAERPKGSFSTLEIQRTEQGDSAMYLCASSSRTSGDTTYEQYFGPGTRLTVT.

This clone was counted many times. V is TRBV7-9 and J is TRBJ1-2; D gene unclear. The germline gives CDR1 SEHNR, CDR2 FQNEAQ (reference sequence). The CDR3 sequence is 15 residues long. V shed 5 bases and J shed 4 bases, with 17 bases lying between them. CDR3: CASSPYGRGSYGYTF. DNA for the CDR3: TGTGCCAGCAGCCCTTACGGGAGAGGATCCTATGGCTACACCTTC.